One and the same sample provided the 29 T cell receptor beta chains below, sequenced in a study of blood T cell repertoires in COVID-19. Generated by immunoSEQ multiplex PCR, the TCRdb table keeps only in-frame clones and is missing some. The table records 20,000 to 25,000 clones, 86% of them present only once. The sequenced sample was peripheral blood. Receptors originate from a man aged 50-60 years with active COVID-19.

V usage is TRBV5-1 and J usage is TRBJ2-5; D might be TRBD1 (5 bases). The CDR3 is made up of 13 amino acids. V lost 3 bases, J lost 5 bases, and 11 bases lay in between. The V gene's germline CDR1 is SGHRS and CDR2 YFSETQ. In DNA form, the CDR3 reads TGCGCCAGCAGCTCAGGGTTGGGCGAGACCCAGTACTTC. The encoded protein is CASSSGLGETQYF.

The chain is built from TRBV5-1 and TRBJ1-4, with D tentatively TRBD1 (6 bases). V was trimmed by 2 bases and J by 6 bases, leaving 14 bases between them. Germline CDR1 is SGHRS and CDR2 is YFSETQ. This CDR3 region has 15 residues. This CDR3 reads CASSFGGSFDEKLFF. The CDR3 coding sequence is TGCGCCAGCAGCTTTGGGGGCTCGTTTGATGAAAAACTGTTTTTT.

This clone was recorded only once. The chain joins TRBV27 to TRBJ2-2; TRBD2 matches at 7 bases. The germline V gene encodes CDR1 MNHEY and CDR2 SMNVEV (reference sequence). V shed 7 bases, J shed 0 bases, and the junction held 8 bases outside the gene matches. The length of the CDR3 is 16 residues. The CDR3 DNA reads TGTGCCAGCAAAGGGTGGGCGGGGGCGAACACCGGGGAGCTGTTTTTT. It codes for CASKGWAGANTGELFF.

The V and J genes are TRBV27 and TRBJ2-2; TRBD1 matches 7 bases. V shed 0 bases, J shed 2 bases, and the junction held 3 bases outside the gene matches. In germline, CDR1 is MNHEY, CDR2 SMNVEV (reference sequence). The CDR3 sequence is 16 residues long. The CDR3 coding sequence is TGTGCCAGCAGTTTATCTTGGACAGGCAACACCGGGGAGCTGTTTTTT. Its translation: CASSLSWTGNTGELFF.

In DNA form, the CDR3 reads TGCGCCAGCAGCCAAGATAGTGGTGCGTCCCAGCATTTT. Amino acid sequence: CASSQDSGASQHF. The chain uses TRBV4-3 and TRBJ1-5; D gene unclear. CDR1 is LGHNA, CDR2 YSLEER, per germline. Trimming took 0 bases from V and 11 from J, leaving 11 bases between them. This CDR3 is 13 amino acids long.

V usage is TRBV6-6 and J usage is TRBJ1-1; 7 positions match TRBD1. The CDR3 length is 17 residues. J was trimmed by 0 bases and V by 5 bases; bases with no gene match: 12. Germline V gene data show CDR1 as MNHNY and CDR2 as SVGAGI (reference sequence). CDR3 protein: CASSQRQGNPMNTEAFF. CDR3 in DNA: TGTGCCAGCAGTCAACGACAGGGCAACCCTATGAACACTGAAGCTTTCTTT.

The CDR3 reads CASSLREGGSTDTQYF. The CDR3 DNA reads TGTGCCAGCAGCTTGAGGGAGGGGGGAAGCACAGATACGCAGTATTTT. This rearrangement joins TRBV5-8 to TRBJ2-3; D possibly corresponds to TRBD2 (7 bases). V dropped 1 base and J dropped 0 bases, with 12 bases sitting between them. This CDR3 has 16 amino acids. Germline-derived CDR1 and CDR2 are SGHTS and YDEGEE.

The genes are TRBV15 and TRBJ1-2; 7 bases fit TRBD1. Looked up from germline, CDR1 is LNHNV and CDR2 is YYDKDF (reference sequence). Losses at the gene ends were 2 bases for V and 4 bases for J; bases not matched to a gene: 10. This CDR3 region has 16 residues. The CDR3 nucleotides read TGTGCCACCAGCAGACGCAGACAGGGAAACTTCTATGGCTACACCTTC. It yields the protein CATSRRRQGNFYGYTF.

This clone was seen a few times. DNA of the CDR3: TGTGCCAGCAGCCGGAATTCAGGGGCTGAAGCTTTCTTT. It translates to CASSRNSGAEAFF. V gene TRBV3-1 (or the pseudogene TRBV3-2) combines with J gene TRBJ1-1; a possible D gene is TRBD1 (6 bases). With 4 bases removed from V and 6 bases from J, the gap between germline ends came to 12 bases. Germline lookup yields CDR1 LGHDT and CDR2 YNNKEL (reference sequence). The CDR3 is 13 amino acids.

Only one count was recorded for this clone. The chain links TRBV5-1 to TRBJ2-3, with 9 bases lining up with TRBD1. The germline gives CDR1 SGHRS, CDR2 YFSETQ. The CDR3 has 15 residues. The V and J ends lost 4 bases and 3 bases, in that order; junction bases with no gene match: 6. CDR3 loop: CASSEDGTGTDTQYF. CDR3 DNA: TGCGCCAGCAGCGAGGACGGGACAGGGACAGATACGCAGTATTTT.

As DNA, the CDR3 is TGTGCCAGTAGAGGCCTGTTGAGTGGAGGAGGTGGTGAAAAACTGTTTTTT. This sequence encodes CASRGLLSGGGGEKLFF. The chain employs TRBV19 and TRBJ1-4; D is undetermined. CDR1 is LNHDA and CDR2 is SQIVND in the germline V gene (reference sequence). The CDR3 is 17 amino acids. Trimming stripped 6 bases from V and 7 bases from J, with 24 bases between.

V is TRBV7-8 and J is TRBJ2-1; 10 positions agree with TRBD1. Germline V gene sequence: CDR1 SGHVS, CDR2 FQNEAQ. The CDR3 is 15 amino acids. V lost 5 bases and J lost 1; bases outside the gene matches: 2. The CDR3 region is CASSRGQGSYNEQFF. CDR3 DNA sequence: TGTGCCAGCAGCCGGGGACAGGGGTCCTACAATGAGCAGTTCTTC.

This clone was detected only a few times. The J gene is TRBJ2-3, the V gene TRBV7-2; no firm D call. In germline, CDR1 is SGHTA, CDR2 FQGNSA. The CDR3 totals 14 residues. V was trimmed by 1 base and J by 4 bases, leaving 9 bases between them. The CDR3 protein is CASSLGYGSDTQYF. The CDR3 DNA follows: TGTGCCAGCAGCTTAGGGTATGGCTCAGATACGCAGTATTTT.

The chain recombines TRBV3-1 (or the pseudogene TRBV3-2) with TRBJ1-4; D perhaps matches TRBD1 (5 bases). The germline V and J ends were trimmed by 4 bases and 6 bases, with 15 bases remaining between them. This CDR3 contains 15 residues. In germline, CDR1 is LGHDT, CDR2 YNNKEL (reference sequence). In nucleotides, the CDR3 is TGTGCCAGCAGCCCACAACCGGACAATCATGAAAAACTGTTTTTT. Encoded protein: CASSPQPDNHEKLFF.

The chain couples TRBV30 to TRBJ2-7; the match to TRBD2 covers 13 bases. Germline V gives CDR1 GTSNPN, CDR2 SVGIG (reference sequence). The CDR3 has 20 amino acids. The V and J ends lost 2 bases and 0 bases, in that order; junction bases with no gene match: 16. CDR3 in DNA: TGTGCCTGGAGTCATCCCCCGGGACTAGCGGGGCGGCCCACCTCCTACGAGCAGTACTTC. Protein product: CAWSHPPGLAGRPTSYEQYF.

The chain uses TRBV2 and TRBJ1-1; 7 bases fit TRBD1. This CDR3 is built from 14 residues. Germline loops: CDR1 SNHLY, CDR2 FYNNEI. The junction had 7 bases not matched to a gene; V was cut back by 8 bases and J by 1 base. CDR3 in amino acids: CASEEGQENTEAFF. CDR3 nucleotide sequence: TGTGCCAGCGAAGAAGGACAGGAGAACACTGAAGCTTTCTTT.

The chain uses TRBV7-9 and TRBJ2-1, with 9 bases that match TRBD1. V dropped 4 bases and J dropped 8; count of bases not matched to a gene: 21. CDR1 and CDR2 (germline): SEHNR, FQNEAQ (reference sequence). The CDR3 runs to 19 residues. The CDR3, as DNA: TGTGCCAGCAGCTCACCCTATCGTCCAACAGGGGGCCTGTTGGATGAGCAGTTCTTC. Its translation: CASSSPYRPTGGLLDEQFF.

This chain links TRBV18 with TRBJ2-3; the D gene is possibly TRBD2 (5 bases). V lost 4 bases and J lost 2, with 13 bases in between. Germline CDR1 reads KGHSH; CDR2 reads LQKENI. The CDR3 spans 15 residues. CDR3 amino acids: CASSRASQDTDTQYF. The CDR3, as DNA: TGTGCCAGCTCACGGGCTAGCCAAGACACAGATACGCAGTATTTT.

This rearrangement joins TRBV2 to TRBJ1-1; TRBD1 might be the D (6 bases). V lost 3 bases, J lost 4 bases, and 12 bases lay in between. Germline V lookup: CDR1 SNHLY, CDR2 FYNNEI. The CDR3 is made up of 14 amino acids. In DNA, the CDR3 is TGTGCCAGCAGTGATCTGGTAGGGGGCACTGAAGCTTTCTTT. It translates to CASSDLVGGTEAFF.

The chain has TRBV5-4 and TRBJ1-1, with TRBD1 matching over 7 bases. CDR1 SGHNT and CDR2 YYREEE come from the germline V gene (reference sequence). With 1 base clipped from V and 0 bases from J, the junction kept 3 bases outside the gene matches. This CDR3 spans 15 amino acids. CDR3 nucleotides: TGTGCCAGCAGCTTGATGACAGGGTTGAACACTGAAGCTTTCTTT. As protein: CASSLMTGLNTEAFF. The full variable domain, completed using reference TRBV5-4 and TRBJ1-1, is ETGVTQSPTHLIKTRGQQVTLRCSSQSGHNTVSWYQQALGQGPQFIFQYYREEENGRGNFPPRFSGLQFPNYSSELNVNALELDDSALYLCASSLMTGLNTEAFFGQGTRLTVV.

The table lists this clone with a few counts. This chain uses TRBV6-5 with TRBJ1-2; 12 nucleotides line up with TRBD1. Trimming removed 6 bases from V and 7 bases from J; junction bases left unmatched: 6. Germline V lookup: CDR1 MNHEY, CDR2 SVGAGI. The CDR3 loop spans 14 amino acids. CDR3 protein: CASSGGTGGSGYTF. The CDR3 coding sequence is TGTGCCAGCAGCGGGGGGACAGGGGGCTCTGGCTACACCTTC.

This chain uses TRBV24-1 with TRBJ2-2; 7 bases are a match to TRBD2. Trimming took 4 bases from V and 6 from J; bases not matched to a gene: 7. Germline CDR1 KGHDR, CDR2 SFDVKD. CDR3 length equals 15 residues. The CDR3 nucleotides read TGTGCCACCAGTGACTCTAGCGGAGTACCCGGGGAGCTGTTTTTT. Its translation: CATSDSSGVPGELFF.

The chain is built from TRBV6-2 or TRBV6-3 and TRBJ2-1, with 11 bases fitting TRBD2. The CDR3 length is 18 residues. The junction had 10 bases not matched to a gene; V was cut back by 2 bases and J by 4 bases. Germline V gene data show CDR1 as MNHEY and CDR2 as SVGEGT. The CDR3, as DNA: TGTGCCAGCAGTTACAGATCGGGACTAGCGGAAAATTACAATGAGCAGTTCTTC. As protein: CASSYRSGLAENYNEQFF.

The chain links TRBV10-3 to TRBJ2-7; 9 bases agree with TRBD1. From germline, CDR1 is ENHRY and CDR2 SYGVKD. This CDR3 contains 15 residues. V lost 10 bases, J lost 4 bases, and 14 bases stayed unmatched. CDR3 sequence (DNA): TGTGCCACCACACACTGGACAGGGGATTTTTACGAGCAGTACTTC. Its translation is CATTHWTGDFYEQYF.

The sample holds a few counts of this clone. The rearrangement uses TRBV3-1 (or the pseudogene TRBV3-2) and TRBJ2-7; 11 bases are a match to TRBD2. Germline values: CDR1 LGHDT, CDR2 YNNKEL (reference sequence). The CDR3 runs to 14 residues. V lost 3 bases and J lost 7; bases outside the gene matches: 5. The CDR3 sequence: CASSHVAGGREQYF. In nucleotides, the CDR3 is TGTGCCAGCAGCCACGTAGCGGGGGGGCGAGAGCAGTACTTC.

This clone showed up just once. The rearrangement uses TRBV9 and TRBJ1-2; D is unresolved. Germline CDR1 SGDLS, CDR2 YYNGEE. The CDR3 has 16 residues. Deletions cut 0 bases from V and 4 bases from J, with 16 bases between. The DNA of the CDR3 is TGTGCCAGCAGCGTAGCTGGAGGGTTTTTAAGCTATGGCTACACCTTC. Residues: CASSVAGGFLSYGYTF.

The chain employs TRBV30 and TRBJ2-5, with D possibly matching TRBD2 (5 bases). The CDR3 is 13 amino acids. CDR1 is GTSNPN and CDR2 is SVGIG in the germline V gene (reference sequence). V dropped 1 base and J dropped 4 bases, with 10 bases sitting between them. The DNA of the CDR3 is TGTGCCTGGAGTGGCGGGTTTGGAGAGACCCAGTACTTC. Amino acids: CAWSGGFGETQYF. The complete variable domain, with remaining parts taken from reference TRBV30 and TRBJ2-5, reads SQTIHQWPATLVQPVGSPLSLECTVEGTSNPNLYWYRQAAGRGLQLLFYSVGIGQISSEVPQNLSASRPQDRQFILSSKKLLLSDSGFYLCAWSGGFGETQYFGPGTRLLVL.

The V gene is TRBV7-2, the J gene TRBJ2-1, with 8 bases matching TRBD1. The ends lost 3 bases at V and 4 bases at J; junction bases unmatched: 2. The CDR3 covers 14 residues. Per the germline V gene, CDR1 is SGHTA and CDR2 is FQGNSA. CDR3 protein: CASSFWDRYNEQFF. DNA for the CDR3: TGTGCCAGCAGCTTCTGGGACAGGTACAATGAGCAGTTCTTC.

V usage is TRBV7-6 and J usage is TRBJ1-4; D remains ambiguous. Per germline, CDR1 SGHVS and CDR2 FNYEAQ. The CDR3 is 15 residues long. V was pared by 4 bases and J by 6 bases, with 15 bases between. CDR3 protein: CASSSTDMKDEKLFF. The CDR3 DNA is TGTGCCAGCAGCTCAACAGACATGAAGGATGAAAAACTGTTTTTT.